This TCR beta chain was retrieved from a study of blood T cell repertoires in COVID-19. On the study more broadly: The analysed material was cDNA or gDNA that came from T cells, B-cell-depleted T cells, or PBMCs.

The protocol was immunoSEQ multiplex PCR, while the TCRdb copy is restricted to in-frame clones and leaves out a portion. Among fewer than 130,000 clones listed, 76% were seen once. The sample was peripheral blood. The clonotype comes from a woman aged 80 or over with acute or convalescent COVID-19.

The chain's CDR3 is CASSLMSASGEQYF. DNA of the CDR3: TGTGCCAGCAGCCTCATGTCGGCTAGCGGCGAGCAGTACTTC. The chain links TRBV3-1 (or the pseudogene TRBV3-2) to TRBJ2-7; 7 nucleotides align to TRBD2. Germline loops: CDR1 LGHDT, CDR2 YNNKEL (reference sequence). CDR3 length equals 14 residues. J gave up 6 bases and V 4 bases, and 9 bases lay outside the gene matches.